These T cell receptor beta chains were read from a single sample in a study of CD8+CD57+ T cells in acquired aplastic anemia. TCRdb itself ran the reads through MiXCR, one entry per CDR3 protein. The repertoire includes roughly 58,000 distinct CDR3 sequences, around 55% of them detected once, and 2% to 2.5% sits in the top ten. Material: sorted CD4+, CD8+, or CD8+CD57+ T cells (not recorded which) from PBMCs. These receptors all stem from a human donor in good health, serving as a control. Each CDR3 is given with its conserved first and last residue. A D gene is named only where the DNA matches it firmly. The listing skips clone size in some rows; elsewhere it reads once, few, many or a size class.

D: TRBD1
size: once
V: TRBV24-1
J: TRBJ2-7
DNA: TGTGCCACCACAGGGACAGTCGGCGACGAGCAGTACTTC
CDR3: CATTGTVGDEQYF

D: .
size: .
V: TRBV2
J: TRBJ2-7
DNA: TGTGCCAGCAGTGAATACCCCGGACAGACCTACGAGCAGTACTTC
CDR3: CASSEYPGQTYEQYF

D: TRBD2
size: .
V: TRBV7-8
J: TRBJ2-5
DNA: TGTGCCAGCAGCTTAGGGACTAGCGGGGGGGGCATACAAGAGACCCAGTACTTC
CDR3: CASSLGTSGGGIQETQYF

D: TRBD2
size: many
V: TRBV3-1
J: TRBJ2-5
DNA: TGTGCCAGCAGCCCGTACCCGCGGGAGTACCAAGAGACCCAGTACTTC
CDR3: CASSPYPREYQETQYF

D: .
size: .
V: TRBV10-3
J: TRBJ2-5
DNA: TGTGCCATCAGTGACGAGTATAGGGTCCAAGAGACCCAGTACTTC
CDR3: CAISDEYRVQETQYF

D: TRBD2
size: .
V: TRBV2
J: TRBJ2-2
DNA: TGTGCCAGCAAGGGACTAGCGGGAGGGAAGACCGGGGAGCTGTTTTTT
CDR3: CASKGLAGGKTGELFF

D: .
size: few
V: TRBV7-9
J: TRBJ2-7
DNA: TGTGCCAGCAGGGGGCTATCTACCTACGAGCAGTACTTC
CDR3: CASRGLSTYEQYF

D: .
size: .
V: TRBV29-1
J: TRBJ2-3
DNA: TGCAGCGTCTACTTACAGGGAGGGGATACGCAGTATTTT
CDR3: CSVYLQGGDTQYF

D: .
size: few
V: TRBV3-1
J: TRBJ2-1
DNA: TGTGCCAGCAGCCAAGGACTCAATCCAGCCAATGAGCAGTTCTTC
CDR3: CASSQGLNPANEQFF

D: .
size: many
V: TRBV28
J: TRBJ1-2
DNA: TGTGCCAGCAGTCCGGACAGTGTGTATGGCTACACCTTC
CDR3: CASSPDSVYGYTF

D: .
size: many
V: TRBV12-3/TRBV12-4
J: TRBJ2-5
DNA: TGTGCCAGCAGTTTACAGGACTCTCTCCCACTGACCCAGTACTTC
CDR3: CASSLQDSLPLTQYF

D: TRBD2
size: many
V: TRBV19
J: TRBJ2-1
DNA: TGTGCCAGTACGCTAGCGGGAGGGGGCAATGAGCAGTTCTTC
CDR3: CASTLAGGGNEQFF

D: .
size: .
V: TRBV24-1
J: TRBJ2-1
DNA: TGTGCCACCAGTGAGGCCCGGGTGATCTCCTACAATGAGCAGTTCTTC
CDR3: CATSEARVISYNEQFF

D: TRBD1
size: .
V: TRBV29-1
J: TRBJ1-2
DNA: TGCAGCGTTGTCGGTGGACAGGGGGACACCTTC
CDR3: CSVVGGQGDTF

D: TRBD2
size: .
V: TRBV2
J: TRBJ2-3
DNA: TGTGCCAGCAGGGCTGGACTAGCGGGAGGGCCGGGAGATACGCAGTATTTT
CDR3: CASRAGLAGGPGDTQYF

D: TRBD1
size: .
V: TRBV2
J: TRBJ2-7
DNA: TGCGCCAGCAGTGCCGGGACAGCCTCCTACGAGCAGTACTTC
CDR3: CASSAGTASYEQYF

D: TRBD1
size: many
V: TRBV11-2
J: TRBJ2-2
DNA: TGTGCCAGCAGCCTATCGCGATTGGGACAGAAAGACACCGGGGAGCTGTTTTTT
CDR3: CASSLSRLGQKDTGELFF

D: .
size: .
V: TRBV25-1
J: TRBJ1-3
DNA: TGTGCCAGCAAGCAAGCGGAGAACGGACCTGGAAACACCATATATTTT
CDR3: CASKQAENGPGNTIYF

D: TRBD2
size: .
V: TRBV7-6
J: TRBJ2-2
DNA: TGTGCCAGCAGCTTAGCGGCGGGAGCGAACACCGGGGAGCTGTTTTTT
CDR3: CASSLAAGANTGELFF

D: TRBD2
size: many
V: TRBV7-9
J: TRBJ2-1
DNA: TGTGCCAGCAGCCAGAGGGGACTAGCGACCAACAATGAGCAGTTCTTC
CDR3: CASSQRGLATNNEQFF

D: TRBD1
size: once
V: TRBV7-2
J: TRBJ2-5
DNA: TGTGCCAGCAGCGACGACAGGGGAAGAGAGACCCAGTACTTC
CDR3: CASSDDRGRETQYF

D: .
size: many
V: TRBV6-1
J: TRBJ2-5
DNA: TGTGCCAGCAGTGATTCCGGGACCGAAGAGACCCAGTACTTC
CDR3: CASSDSGTEETQYF

D: .
size: .
V: TRBV2
J: TRBJ2-5
DNA: TGTGCCAGCAGTTCAGGGGCAGGCACAGAGACCCAGTACTTC
CDR3: CASSSGAGTETQYF

D: .
size: .
V: TRBV20-1
J: TRBJ1-2
DNA: TGCAGTGCTAGAGAGGACAGCTATGGCTACACCTTC
CDR3: CSAREDSYGYTF

D: .
size: .
V: TRBV24-1
J: TRBJ2-3
DNA: TGTGCCACCAGTGATTTGGGGGCTAGCGCTAGCACAGATACGCAGTATTTT
CDR3: CATSDLGASASTDTQYF